A selection of T cell receptor beta chains follows, all from one sample in a study of blood T cell repertoires in COVID-19. Libraries were prepared by immunoSEQ multiplex PCR; TCRdb keeps only in-frame clonotypes and omits some of them. The sample includes 200,000 to 250,000 clones, around 90% of them seen just once. Sequenced material: peripheral blood. The receptors originated from a young man with COVID-19, enrolled during active disease. CDR3s include the opening cysteine and the closing phenylalanine or tryptophan. A D gene is named only where the DNA matches it firmly. Rows may omit the clone size; those that give it use once, few, many or a size class.

>.|.|TRBV29-1|TRBJ2-5
TGCAGCGTTGAAATGGGGAGAAAGACCCAGTACTTC
CSVEMGRKTQYF
>.|.|TRBV7-2|TRBJ1-3
TGTGCCAGCAGCTTAGAGAAACTCCCCGGAAACACCATATATTTT
CASSLEKLPGNTIYF
>.|.|TRBV19|TRBJ2-5
TGTGCCAGTAGTTATATCAACGGAGAGACCCAGTACTTC
CASSYINGETQYF
>.|TRBD1|TRBV7-6|TRBJ1-2
TGTGCCAGCAGCTTAGCGCAGGGGGCGAGCTATGGCTACACCTTC
CASSLAQGASYGYTF
>.|.|TRBV27|TRBJ1-2
TGTGCCAGCACCCGAATTGGGGCCCAGGATGGCTACACCTTC
CASTRIGAQDGYTF
>.|.|TRBV9|TRBJ1-2
TGTGCCAGCAGCCCCTCTCCCCAGGACAGTAACATCTATGGCTACACCTTC
CASSPSPQDSNIYGYTF
>.|TRBD1|TRBV3-1/TRBV3-2|TRBJ1-3
TGTGCCAGCAGCTCGAGACAGGGAAGGACTGGAAACACCATATATTTT
CASSSRQGRTGNTIYF
>.|TRBD1|TRBV27|TRBJ1-2
TGTGCCAGCCGGACAGGGAACTCTGGCTACACCTTC
CASRTGNSGYTF
>.|.|TRBV7-2|TRBJ2-3
TGTGCCAGCAGCTTAGGACGCAGTTGGGACTTCCTCACAGATACGCAGTATTTT
CASSLGRSWDFLTDTQYF
>.|TRBD1|TRBV10-3|TRBJ1-5
TGTGCCATCAGAGGGGACAGGGGGGGCAATCAGCCCCAGCATTTT
CAIRGDRGGNQPQHF
>.|.|TRBV7-9|TRBJ1-3
TGTGCCAGCAGCTTATTTTACTCTGGAAACACCATATATTTT
CASSLFYSGNTIYF
>.|.|TRBV4-1|TRBJ2-1
TGCGCCAGCAGCCATATGGCAGGGAAGAACAATGAGCAGTTCTTC
CASSHMAGKNNEQFF
>once|.|TRBV6-5|TRBJ1-5
TGTGCCAGCAGGGCTCAGGCCCCGAATCAGCCCCAGCATTTT
CASRAQAPNQPQHF
>.|.|TRBV6-5|TRBJ1-1
TGTGCCAGCAGTTACTCGACCGGGGTCACTGAAGCTTTCTTT
CASSYSTGVTEAFF
>.|TRBD1|TRBV28|TRBJ1-1
TGTGCCAGCATAGAGGGACAGGGAAAAATCGGAGCTTTCTTT
CASIEGQGKIGAFF
>.|TRBD2|TRBV4-1|TRBJ2-1
TGCGCCAGCAGCCCCCCCTGGGGGGGAGACCCCTACAATGAGCAGTTCTTC
CASSPPWGGDPYNEQFF
>.|.|TRBV19|TRBJ1-2
TGTGCCAGTAGTAGGGGCTTGACAGACTATGGCTACACCTTC
CASSRGLTDYGYTF
>.|.|TRBV25-1|TRBJ1-2
TGTGCCAGCAGTGCATCAGGCTATGGCTACACCTTC
CASSASGYGYTF
>.|.|TRBV3-1/TRBV3-2|TRBJ1-1
TGTGCCAGCAGCCAAGCTGTCCGGGGGGCTGAAGCTTTCTTT
CASSQAVRGAEAFF
>.|TRBD1|TRBV5-1|TRBJ1-2
TGCGCCAGCAGCTTGGATACAGGGGTCGCCTATGGCTACACCTTC
CASSLDTGVAYGYTF
>.|TRBD1|TRBV10-3|TRBJ2-3
TGTGCCATCAGTGAGGGACAGGGGCCAGATACGCAGTATTTT
CAISEGQGPDTQYF
>.|TRBD1|TRBV6-6|TRBJ1-1
TGTGCCAGCCGGAGACAGGGCCGTGAAGCTTTCTTT
CASRRQGREAFF
>.|TRBD1|TRBV4-1|TRBJ1-1
TGCGCCAGCAGCCGGGGGGACAGGGGGCGCGAAGCTTTCTTT
CASSRGDRGREAFF
>.|TRBD1|TRBV11-2|TRBJ1-1
TGTGCCAGTGGACAGGACCCGAACACTGAAGCTTTCTTT
CASGQDPNTEAFF
>few|.|TRBV11-2|TRBJ1-1
TGTGCCAGCAGCTTAGTCAGAAACACTGAAGCTTTCTTT
CASSLVRNTEAFF
>.|.|TRBV19|TRBJ1-2
TGTGCCAGTAGTCCCACAGGTGTTCCCTATGGCTACACCTTC
CASSPTGVPYGYTF
>.|.|TRBV5-4|TRBJ2-1
TGTGCCAGCAGCTTGGATGCTTCTAGTTCCTACAATGAGCAGTTCTTC
CASSLDASSSYNEQFF
>.|.|TRBV25-1|TRBJ1-2
TGTGCCAGCAGTGTATCGACAGGACCTGTCTATGGCTACACCTTC
CASSVSTGPVYGYTF
>.|.|TRBV7-3|TRBJ1-6
TGTGCCAGCAGCTCGGATAATTCACCCCTCCACTTT
CASSSDNSPLHF
>.|.|TRBV5-4|TRBJ2-1
TGTGCCAGCAGCTCCTCCCGAGCTCCCACTGAGCAGTTCTTC
CASSSSRAPTEQFF
>.|.|TRBV19|TRBJ1-6
TGTGCCAGTAAGAGGCAGGGCCCTAGCTCCTATAATTCACCCCTCCACTTT
CASKRQGPSSYNSPLHF
>.|.|TRBV19|TRBJ2-2
TGTGCCTCCCGGCGGGGGCCAAACACCGGGGAGCTGTTTTTT
CASRRGPNTGELFF
>.|.|TRBV12-5|TRBJ1-5
TGTGCTAGTGGTCTAACGGGGGGGGCCAATCAGCCCCAGCATTTT
CASGLTGGANQPQHF
>once|.|TRBV4-1|TRBJ2-7
TGCGCCAGCAGCCAAGATCCCACCTACGAGCAGTACTTC
CASSQDPTYEQYF
>.|.|TRBV6-5|TRBJ1-2
TGTGCCAGCAGTTACTCGGGGGCAGGCTATGGCTACACCTTC
CASSYSGAGYGYTF
>.|.|TRBV4-1|TRBJ1-6
TGCGCCAGCAGCCAAGAACAGGGAATTTCACCCCTCCACTTT
CASSQEQGISPLHF
>.|.|TRBV5-1|TRBJ2-5
TGCGCCAGCAGCTTGACAGGACCCCCCCAAGAGACCCAGTACTTC
CASSLTGPPQETQYF
>.|.|TRBV3-1/TRBV3-2|TRBJ2-1
TGTGCCAGCACCGGAGGGTCTTACAATGAGCAGTTCTTC
CASTGGSYNEQFF
>.|TRBD2|TRBV4-2|TRBJ2-3
TGTGCCAGCAGCCAAGATCGGACTAGCGGGGGGCGGTGGGCAGATACGCAGTATTTT
CASSQDRTSGGRWADTQYF
>once|TRBD1|TRBV15|TRBJ1-5
TGTGCCACCAGCAGACGGGGACAGGGAGCAGGGCAGCCCCAGCATTTT
CATSRRGQGAGQPQHF
>.|TRBD1|TRBV19|TRBJ1-1
TGTGCCAGTAGTCGGGACAGGCAAACTGAAGCTTTCTTT
CASSRDRQTEAFF
>.|.|TRBV6-5|TRBJ1-6
TGTGCCAGCACCCAAACAACAGGGTATAATTCACCCCTCCACTTT
CASTQTTGYNSPLHF
>.|.|TRBV5-1|TRBJ1-1
TGCGCCAGCAGCTTGGGCAGGGAACGGACTGAAGCTTTCTTT
CASSLGRERTEAFF
>.|.|TRBV7-9|TRBJ1-6
TGTGCCAGCAGCTTAAGTGGGCTCCTCCACTTT
CASSLSGLLHF
>.|TRBD1|TRBV19|TRBJ2-5
TGTGCCAGTAGTATGATGGGACAGCAAAAGACCCAGTACTTC
CASSMMGQQKTQYF